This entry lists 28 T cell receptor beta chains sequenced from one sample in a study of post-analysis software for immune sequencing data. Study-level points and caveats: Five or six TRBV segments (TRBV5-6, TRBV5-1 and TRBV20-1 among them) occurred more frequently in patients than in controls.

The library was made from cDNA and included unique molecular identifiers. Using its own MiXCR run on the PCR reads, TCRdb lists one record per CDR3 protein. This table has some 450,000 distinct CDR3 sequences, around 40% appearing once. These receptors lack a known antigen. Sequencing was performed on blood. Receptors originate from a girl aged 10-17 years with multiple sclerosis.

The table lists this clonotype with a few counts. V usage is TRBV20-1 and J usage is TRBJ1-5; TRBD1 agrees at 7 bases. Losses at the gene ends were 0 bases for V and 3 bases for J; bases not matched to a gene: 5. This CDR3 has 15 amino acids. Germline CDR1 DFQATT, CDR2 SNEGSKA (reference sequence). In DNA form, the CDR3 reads TGCAGTGCTAGAGATATGGACAGGACCAATCAGCCCCAGCATTTT. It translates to CSARDMDRTNQPQHF.

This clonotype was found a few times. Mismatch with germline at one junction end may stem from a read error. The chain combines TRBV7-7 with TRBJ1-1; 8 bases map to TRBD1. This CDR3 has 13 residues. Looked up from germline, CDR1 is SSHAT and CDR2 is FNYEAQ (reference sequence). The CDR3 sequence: CASSRDRGTEAFF. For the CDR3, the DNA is TGTGCTAGCAGCAGAGACAGGGGTACTGAAGCTTTCTTT. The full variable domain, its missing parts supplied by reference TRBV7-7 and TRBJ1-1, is GAGVSQSPRYKVTKRGQDVTLRCDPISSHATLYWYQQALGQGPEFLTYFNYEAQPDKSGLPSDRFSAERPEGSISTLTIQRTEQRDSAMYRCASSRDRGTEAFFGQGTRLTVV.

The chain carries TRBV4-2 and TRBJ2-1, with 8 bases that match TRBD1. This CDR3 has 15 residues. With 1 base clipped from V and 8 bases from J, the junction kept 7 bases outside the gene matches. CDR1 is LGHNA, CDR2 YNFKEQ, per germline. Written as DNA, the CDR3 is TGTGCCAGCAGCCAAGGTGACAGGGGTTTGGATGAGCAGTTCTTC. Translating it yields CASSQGDRGLDEQFF.

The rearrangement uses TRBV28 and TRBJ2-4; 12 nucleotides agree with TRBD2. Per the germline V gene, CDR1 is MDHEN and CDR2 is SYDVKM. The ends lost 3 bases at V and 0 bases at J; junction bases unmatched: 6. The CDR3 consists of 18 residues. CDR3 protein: CASSLATSGSGAKNIQYF. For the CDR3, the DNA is TGTGCCAGCAGTTTGGCGACTAGCGGGAGTGGAGCCAAAAACATTCAGTACTTC.

In DNA, the CDR3 is TGTGCCAGCAGTCTCGACAGTACCCCCTACAATGAGCAGTTCTTC. It translates to CASSLDSTPYNEQFF. The rearrangement joins TRBV6-4 to TRBJ2-1, with D perhaps matching TRBD1 (5 bases). CDR1 is MRHNA and CDR2 is SNTAGT in the germline V gene. Trimming shortened V by 5 bases and J by 2 bases, and 13 bases separated the two germline ends. CDR3 length equals 15 residues.

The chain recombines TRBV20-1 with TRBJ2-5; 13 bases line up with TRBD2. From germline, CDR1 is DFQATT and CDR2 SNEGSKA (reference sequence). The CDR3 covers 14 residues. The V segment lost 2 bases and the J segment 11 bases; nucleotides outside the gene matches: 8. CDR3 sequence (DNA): TGCAGTGCTAGATGGGGACTAGCGGGACTTGAGCAGTACTTC. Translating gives CSARWGLAGLEQYF.

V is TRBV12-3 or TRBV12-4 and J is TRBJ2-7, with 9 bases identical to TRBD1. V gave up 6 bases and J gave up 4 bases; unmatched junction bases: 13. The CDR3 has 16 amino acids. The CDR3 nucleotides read TGTGCCAGCAGCCCACCGGGACAGGGTAAGGTGTACGAGCAGTACTTC. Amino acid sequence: CASSPPGQGKVYEQYF.

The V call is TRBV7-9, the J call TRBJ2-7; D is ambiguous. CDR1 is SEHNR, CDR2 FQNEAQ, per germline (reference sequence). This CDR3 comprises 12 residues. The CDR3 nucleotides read TGTGCGGTCAGCCAGCTTGGGGACGAGCAGTACTTC. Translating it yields CAVSQLGDEQYF.

The CDR3 DNA reads TGTGCCAGCAGTCCCGGGACTAGCGGGGGGAACAATGAGCAGTTCTTC. Translated: CASSPGTSGGNNEQFF. The chain uses TRBV6-2 or TRBV6-3 and TRBJ2-1, with 15 bases identical to TRBD2. The CDR3 sequence is 16 residues long. V gave up 5 bases and J gave up 5 bases; unmatched junction bases: 4. Germline V gives CDR1 MNHEY, CDR2 SVGEGT.

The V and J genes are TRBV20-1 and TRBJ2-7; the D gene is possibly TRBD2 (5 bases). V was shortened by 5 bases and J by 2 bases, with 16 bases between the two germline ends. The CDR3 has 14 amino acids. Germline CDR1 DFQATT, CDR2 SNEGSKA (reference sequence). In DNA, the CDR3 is TGCAGTGCTTGCCGTGACCGGGAACCCTACGAGCAGTACTTC. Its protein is CSACRDREPYEQYF.

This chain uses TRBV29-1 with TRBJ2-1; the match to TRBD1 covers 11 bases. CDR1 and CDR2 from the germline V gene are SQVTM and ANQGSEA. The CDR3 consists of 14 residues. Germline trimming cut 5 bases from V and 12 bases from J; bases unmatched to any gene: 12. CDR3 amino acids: CSVSGTGGSYGQFF. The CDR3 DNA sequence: TGCAGCGTTTCCGGGACAGGGGGGTCCTACGGGCAGTTCTTC.

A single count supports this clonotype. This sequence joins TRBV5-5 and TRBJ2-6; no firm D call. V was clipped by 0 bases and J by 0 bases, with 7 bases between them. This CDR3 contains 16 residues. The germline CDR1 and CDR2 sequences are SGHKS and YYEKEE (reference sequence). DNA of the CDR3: TGTGCCAGCAGCTTGGTCAGGAACTCTGGGGCCAACGTCCTGACTTTC. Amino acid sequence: CASSLVRNSGANVLTF. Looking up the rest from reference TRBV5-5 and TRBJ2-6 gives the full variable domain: DAGVTQSPTHLIKTRGQQVTLRCSPISGHKSVSWYQQVLGQGPQFIFQYYEKEERGRGNFPDRFSARQFPNYSSELNVNALLLGDSALYLCASSLVRNSGANVLTFGAGSRLTVL.

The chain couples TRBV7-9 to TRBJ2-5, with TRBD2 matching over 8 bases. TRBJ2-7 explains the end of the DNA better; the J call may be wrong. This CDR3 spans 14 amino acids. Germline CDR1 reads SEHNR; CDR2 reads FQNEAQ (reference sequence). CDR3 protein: CASSSGRGGYEQYF. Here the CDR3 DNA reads TGTGCCAGCAGCTCCGGGCGCGGGGGGTACGAGCAGTACTTC.

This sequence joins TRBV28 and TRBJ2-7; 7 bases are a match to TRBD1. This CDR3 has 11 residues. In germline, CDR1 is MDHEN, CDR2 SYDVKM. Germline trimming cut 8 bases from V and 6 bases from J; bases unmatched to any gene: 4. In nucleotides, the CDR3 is TGTGCCAGCGGTACAGGGGTCGAGCAGTACTTC. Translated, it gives CASGTGVEQYF.

Here the CDR3 reads CASSPERDQPQHF. In DNA form, the CDR3 reads TGTGCCAGCTCACCCGAAAGGGATCAGCCCCAGCATTTT. This chain links TRBV18 with TRBJ1-5; unclear D gene. This CDR3 comprises 13 residues. Germline CDR1 is KGHSH and CDR2 is LQKENI. The V and J ends lost 3 bases and 5 bases respectively, with 8 bases between them.

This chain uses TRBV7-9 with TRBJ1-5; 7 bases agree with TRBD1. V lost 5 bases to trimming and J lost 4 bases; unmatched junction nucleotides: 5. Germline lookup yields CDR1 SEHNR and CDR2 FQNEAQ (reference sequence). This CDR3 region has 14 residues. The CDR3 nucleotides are TGTGCCAGCAGCAAAGGGGGCGGTAATCAGCCCCAGCATTTT. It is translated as CASSKGGGNQPQHF. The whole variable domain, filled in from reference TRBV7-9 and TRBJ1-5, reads DTGVSQNPRHKITKRGQNVTFRCDPISEHNRLYWYRQTLGQGPEFLTYFQNEAQLEKSRLLSDRFSAERPKGSFSTLEIQRTEQGDSAMYLCASSKGGGNQPQHFGDGTRLSIL.

The CDR3 sequence is CASSLWSEEQPQHF. CDR3 DNA: TGCGCCAGCAGCTTGTGGAGTGAGGAACAGCCCCAGCATTTT. The gene calls are TRBV5-1 and TRBJ1-5; D is uncertain. Germline CDR1 is SGHRS and CDR2 is YFSETQ. CDR3 length: 14 residues. Trimming removed 1 base at V and 7 bases at J, with 12 bases between.

CDR3 amino acids: CASSQDSPYEQYF. The CDR3, as DNA: TGCGCCAGCAGCCAGGACAGTCCCTACGAGCAGTACTTC. This sequence joins TRBV5-1 and TRBJ2-5; D may be TRBD1 (6 bases). The J call is uncertain, as TRBJ2-7 better fits the DNA end. This CDR3 spans 13 amino acids. The germline V gene encodes CDR1 SGHRS and CDR2 YFSETQ.

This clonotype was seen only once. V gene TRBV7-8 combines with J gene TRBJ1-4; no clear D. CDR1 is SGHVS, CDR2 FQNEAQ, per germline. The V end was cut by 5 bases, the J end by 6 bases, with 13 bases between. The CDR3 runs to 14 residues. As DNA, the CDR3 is TGTGCCAGCAGCCAGGACCGAACGGATGAAAAACTGTTTTTT. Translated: CASSQDRTDEKLFF.

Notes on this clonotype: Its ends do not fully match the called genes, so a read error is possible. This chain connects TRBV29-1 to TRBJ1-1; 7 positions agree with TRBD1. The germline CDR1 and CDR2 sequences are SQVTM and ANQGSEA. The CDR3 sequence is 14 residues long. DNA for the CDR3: TGCAGCGTTTCGGCAGGGGGTATGAATACTGAAGCTTTCTTT. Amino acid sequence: CSVSAGGMNTEAFF.

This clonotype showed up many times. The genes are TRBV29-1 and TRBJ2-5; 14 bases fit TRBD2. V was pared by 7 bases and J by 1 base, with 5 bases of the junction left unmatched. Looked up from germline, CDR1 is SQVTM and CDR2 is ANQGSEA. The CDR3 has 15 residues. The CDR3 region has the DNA TGCAGCGCCGGGACTAGCGGGAGTCCCCAAGAGACCCAGTACTTC. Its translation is CSAGTSGSPQETQYF.

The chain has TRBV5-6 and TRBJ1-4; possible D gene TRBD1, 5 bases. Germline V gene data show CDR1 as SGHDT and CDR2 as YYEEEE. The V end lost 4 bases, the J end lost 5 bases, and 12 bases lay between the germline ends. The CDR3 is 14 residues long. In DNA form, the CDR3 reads TGTGCCAGCAGCGCCATCCGGGACAATGAAAAACTGTTTTTT. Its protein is CASSAIRDNEKLFF.

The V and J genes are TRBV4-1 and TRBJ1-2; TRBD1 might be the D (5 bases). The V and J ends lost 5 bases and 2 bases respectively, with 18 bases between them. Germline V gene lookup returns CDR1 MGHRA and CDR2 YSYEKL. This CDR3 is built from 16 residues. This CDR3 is CASSLGEGSPNYGYTF. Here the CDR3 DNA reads TGCGCCAGCAGCTTGGGCGAGGGGTCCCCCAACTATGGCTACACCTTC.

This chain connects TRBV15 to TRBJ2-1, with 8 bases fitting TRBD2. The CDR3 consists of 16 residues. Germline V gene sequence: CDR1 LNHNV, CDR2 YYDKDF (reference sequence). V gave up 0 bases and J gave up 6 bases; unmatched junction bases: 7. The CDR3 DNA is TGTGCCACCAGCAGAGAGGGGACTAGTTGGGGCAATGAGCAGTTCTTC. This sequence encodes CATSREGTSWGNEQFF.

In DNA form, the CDR3 reads TGTGCCAGCAGTTTATGGCCTAGCGGGAACAATGAGCAGTTCTTC. Translating gives CASSLWPSGNNEQFF. This rearrangement joins TRBV27 to TRBJ2-1, with TRBD2 identical over 9 bases. CDR3 length: 15 amino acids. The germline V gene encodes CDR1 MNHEY and CDR2 SMNVEV (reference sequence). After removal of 1 base from V and 5 bases from J, the junction contained 3 bases not matched to a gene.

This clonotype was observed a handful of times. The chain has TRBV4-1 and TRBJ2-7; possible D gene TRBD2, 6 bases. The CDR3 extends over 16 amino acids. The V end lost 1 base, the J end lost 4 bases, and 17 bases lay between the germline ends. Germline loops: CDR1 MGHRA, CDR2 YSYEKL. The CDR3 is CASSQVLRGMGYEQYF. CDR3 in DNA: TGCGCCAGCAGCCAAGTCTTGCGGGGAATGGGATACGAGCAGTACTTC.

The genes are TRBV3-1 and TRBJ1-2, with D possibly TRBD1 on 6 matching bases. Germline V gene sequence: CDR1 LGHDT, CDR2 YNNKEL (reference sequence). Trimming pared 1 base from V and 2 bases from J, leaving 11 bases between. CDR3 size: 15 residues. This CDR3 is CASSQAGQMNYGYTF. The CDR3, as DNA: TGTGCCAGCAGCCAAGCTGGACAGATGAACTATGGCTACACCTTC.

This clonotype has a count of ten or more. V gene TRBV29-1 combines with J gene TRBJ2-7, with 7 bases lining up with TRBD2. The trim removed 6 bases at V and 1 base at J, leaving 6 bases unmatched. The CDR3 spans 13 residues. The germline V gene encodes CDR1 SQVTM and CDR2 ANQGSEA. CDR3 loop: CSVLPGGSYEQYF. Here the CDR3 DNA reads TGCAGCGTACTCCCGGGAGGTTCCTACGAGCAGTACTTC.